Below, one T cell receptor (beta chain) is given with its context. Its antigen remains unidentified. Diagnoses were established using clinical symptoms, serum thyroxine and TRAb, thyroid ultrasound and orbital computed tomography. Germline assignment: CDR1 SNHLY and CDR2 FYNNEI. Trimming stripped 6 bases from V and 1 base from J, with 15 bases between. The CDR3 runs to 15 residues. The data belong to a study of T cells in Graves' hyperthyroidism and ophthalmopathy. General study points: From stable hyperthyroidism, ophthalmopathy was separated by a 13 V-J model. Progression to ophthalmopathy was predicted a median of roughly 6.6 months early. The majority of expanded thyroid clonotypes above 0.001 also appeared in blood.

Researchers amplified the TCR beta CDR3 regions from RNA transcripts. Carried out on the TCR CDR3, a first-round RT-PCR used the HTBI primer set. TCRdb recomputed calls from the multiplex PCR reads with MiXCR, one row per CDR3 protein. The table includes about 540,000 distinct CDR3 sequences, 46% detected once. V gene TRBV2 combines with J gene TRBJ2-5; the D call may be TRBD1 or TRBD2 (5 bases each). Sequencing input: peripheral blood or thyroid tissue (not recorded which). The TCR was taken from a woman aged 18-35 years with Graves' hyperthyroidism. This chain's CDR3 is CASSRFQGVQETQYF. The CDR3 DNA reads as TGTGCCAGCAGCCGCTTTCAGGGAGTCCAAGAGACCCAGTACTTC.